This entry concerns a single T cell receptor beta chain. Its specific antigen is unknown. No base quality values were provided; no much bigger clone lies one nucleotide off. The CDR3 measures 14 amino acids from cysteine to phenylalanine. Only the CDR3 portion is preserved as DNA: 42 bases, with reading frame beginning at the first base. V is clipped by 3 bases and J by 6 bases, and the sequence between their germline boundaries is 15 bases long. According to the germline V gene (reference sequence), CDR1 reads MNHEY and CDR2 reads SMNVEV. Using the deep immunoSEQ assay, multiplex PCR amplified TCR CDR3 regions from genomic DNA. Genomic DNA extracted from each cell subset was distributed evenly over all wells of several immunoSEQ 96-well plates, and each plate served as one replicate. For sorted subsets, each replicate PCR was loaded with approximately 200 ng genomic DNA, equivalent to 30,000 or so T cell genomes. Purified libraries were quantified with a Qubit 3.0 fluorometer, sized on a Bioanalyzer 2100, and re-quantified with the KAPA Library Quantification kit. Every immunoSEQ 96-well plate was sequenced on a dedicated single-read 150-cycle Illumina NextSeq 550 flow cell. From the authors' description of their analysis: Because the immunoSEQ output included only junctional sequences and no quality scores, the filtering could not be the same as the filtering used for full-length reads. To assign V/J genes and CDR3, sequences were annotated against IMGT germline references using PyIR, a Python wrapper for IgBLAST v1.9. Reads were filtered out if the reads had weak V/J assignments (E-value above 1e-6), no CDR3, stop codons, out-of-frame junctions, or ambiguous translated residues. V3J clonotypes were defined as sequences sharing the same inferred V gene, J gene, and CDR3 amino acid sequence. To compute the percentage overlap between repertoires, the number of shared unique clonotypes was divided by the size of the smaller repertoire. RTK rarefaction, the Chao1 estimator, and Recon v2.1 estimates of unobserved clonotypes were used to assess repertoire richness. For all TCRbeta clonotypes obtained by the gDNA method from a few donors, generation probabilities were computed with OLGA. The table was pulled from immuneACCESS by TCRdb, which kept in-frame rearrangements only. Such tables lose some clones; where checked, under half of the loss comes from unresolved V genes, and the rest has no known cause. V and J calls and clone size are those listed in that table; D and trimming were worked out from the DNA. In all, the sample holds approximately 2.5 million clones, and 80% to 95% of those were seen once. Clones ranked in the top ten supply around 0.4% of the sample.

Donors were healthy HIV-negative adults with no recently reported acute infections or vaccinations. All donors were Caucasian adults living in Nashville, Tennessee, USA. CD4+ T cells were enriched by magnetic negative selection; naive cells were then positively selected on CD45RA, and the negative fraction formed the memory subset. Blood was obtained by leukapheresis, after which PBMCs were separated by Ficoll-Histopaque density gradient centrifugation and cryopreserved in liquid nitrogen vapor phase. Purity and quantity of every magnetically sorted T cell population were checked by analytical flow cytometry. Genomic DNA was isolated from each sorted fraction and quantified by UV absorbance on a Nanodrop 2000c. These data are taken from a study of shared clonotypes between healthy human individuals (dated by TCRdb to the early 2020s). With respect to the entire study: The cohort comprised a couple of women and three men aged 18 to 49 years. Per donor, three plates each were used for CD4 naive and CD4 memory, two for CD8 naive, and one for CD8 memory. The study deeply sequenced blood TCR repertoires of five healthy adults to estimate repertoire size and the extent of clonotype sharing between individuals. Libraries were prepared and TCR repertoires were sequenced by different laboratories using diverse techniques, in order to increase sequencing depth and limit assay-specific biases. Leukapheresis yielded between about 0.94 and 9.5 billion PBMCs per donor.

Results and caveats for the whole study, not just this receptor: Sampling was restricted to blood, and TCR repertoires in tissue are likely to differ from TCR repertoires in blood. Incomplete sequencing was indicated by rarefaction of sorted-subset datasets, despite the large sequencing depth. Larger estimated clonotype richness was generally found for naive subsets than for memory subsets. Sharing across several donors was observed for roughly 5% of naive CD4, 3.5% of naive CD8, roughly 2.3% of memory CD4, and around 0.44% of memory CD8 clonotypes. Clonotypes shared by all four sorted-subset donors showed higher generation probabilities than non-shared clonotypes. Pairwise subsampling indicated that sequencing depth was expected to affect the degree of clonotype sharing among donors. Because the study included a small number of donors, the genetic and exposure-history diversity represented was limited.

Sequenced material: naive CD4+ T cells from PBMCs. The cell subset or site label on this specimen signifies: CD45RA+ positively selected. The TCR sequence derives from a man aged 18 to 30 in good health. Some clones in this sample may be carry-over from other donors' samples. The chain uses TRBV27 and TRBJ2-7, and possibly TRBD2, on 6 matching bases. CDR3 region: CASSFLGGSAEQYF. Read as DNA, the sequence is TGTGCCAGCAGTTTCTTGGGGGGTTCAGCCGAGCAGTACTTC.